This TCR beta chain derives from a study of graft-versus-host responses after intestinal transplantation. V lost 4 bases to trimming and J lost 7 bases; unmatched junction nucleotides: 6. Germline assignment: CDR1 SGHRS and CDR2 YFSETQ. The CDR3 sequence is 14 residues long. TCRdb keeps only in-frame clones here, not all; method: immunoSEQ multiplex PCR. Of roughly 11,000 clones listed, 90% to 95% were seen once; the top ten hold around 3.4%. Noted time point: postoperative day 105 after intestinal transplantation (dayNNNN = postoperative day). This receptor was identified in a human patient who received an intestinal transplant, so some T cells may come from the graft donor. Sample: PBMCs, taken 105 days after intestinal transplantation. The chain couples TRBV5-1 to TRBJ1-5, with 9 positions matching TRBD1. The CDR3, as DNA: TGCGCCAGCAGCCCAGGGACAGGGAGCCAGCCCCAGCATTTT. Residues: CASSPGTGSQPQHF.